The 16 T cell receptor beta chains below were found in one sample sequenced in a study of identifying expanded T cells in peripheral blood. TCRdb's copy holds only in-frame clones and misses some; the assay was immunoSEQ multiplex PCR. The sample carries around 56,000 clones, around 81% recorded once. Source material: blood. Receptor source: a person aged 18-69 years in good health.

V gene TRBV30 combines with J gene TRBJ1-5; possible D gene TRBD1, 6 bases. Germline V CDR1 and CDR2: GTSNPN, SVGIG (reference sequence). The CDR3 length is 13 residues. V was cut by 2 bases and J by 8 bases, with 13 bases left in between. CDR3 DNA sequence: TGTGCCTGGAGTCCCCAGGGGCCTGAGCCCCAGCATTTT. Translated, it gives CAWSPQGPEPQHF.

This clone was detected once. This chain joins TRBV1 and TRBJ2-1; TRBD2, the D gene given by the table, was not confirmed from the DNA. TRBV1 is classified as a pseudogene. The CDR3 has 13 amino acids. The CDR3 protein is CTSSQAGDNEQFF. CDR3 nucleotides: TGCACCAGCAGCCAAGCCGGAGACAATGAGCAGTTCTTC.

This chain links TRBV19 with TRBJ2-3; maybe TRBD2 (6 bases). Looked up from germline, CDR1 is LNHDA and CDR2 is SQIVND (reference sequence). Trimming removed 1 base at V and 0 bases at J, with 11 bases between. CDR3 length equals 16 residues. CDR3 DNA sequence: TGTGCCAGTAGTATAGGGCTAGCGTTGAGCACAGATACGCAGTATTTT. Residues: CASSIGLALSTDTQYF.

The chain combines TRBV7-8 with TRBJ1-4; D gene unclear. The germline V and J ends were trimmed by 1 base and 8 bases, with 17 bases remaining between them. The CDR3 runs 16 residues. In germline, CDR1 is SGHVS, CDR2 FQNEAQ. The CDR3 nucleotides are TGTGCCAGCAGCTTAGTACTCATCCCCGTAGGCGAAAAACTGTTTTTT. Protein product: CASSLVLIPVGEKLFF.

The CDR3 nucleotides are TGTGCCAGTAATCAGGGGTCTGGGGCCAACGTCCTGACTTTC. Its protein product is CASNQGSGANVLTF. This chain uses TRBV19 with TRBJ2-6, with D maybe TRBD1 (6 bases). V lost 7 bases to trimming and J lost 1 base, with 8 bases between them. The CDR3 is made up of 14 amino acids. Germline V gene data show CDR1 as LNHDA and CDR2 as SQIVND (reference sequence).

The sample holds a few counts of this clone. J is TRBJ1-2 and V is TRBV19, with TRBD1 as a possible D gene (6 bases). CDR3 length: 12 amino acids. Germline V gives CDR1 LNHDA, CDR2 SQIVND (reference sequence). V lost 8 bases, J lost 3 bases, and 10 bases lay in between. CDR3 DNA: TGTGCCAGTGCGGACAGCCACTATGGCTACACCTTC. Amino acids: CASADSHYGYTF.

V and J are TRBV7-9 and TRBJ2-7; D remains unclear. This CDR3 has 13 residues. Per the germline V gene, CDR1 is SEHNR and CDR2 is FQNEAQ (reference sequence). V dropped 0 bases and J dropped 6 bases, with 9 bases sitting between them. This CDR3 reads CASSLATSPEQYF. The CDR3 DNA follows: TGTGCCAGCAGCTTAGCGACATCTCCCGAGCAGTACTTC.

V and J are TRBV7-9 and TRBJ1-1; 7 positions agree with TRBD1. The V gene end was trimmed by 5 bases and the J gene end by 4 bases; junction bases not matched to a gene: 4. The CDR3 loop spans 13 amino acids. Per germline, CDR1 SEHNR and CDR2 FQNEAQ (reference sequence). This CDR3 is CASSRDRVTEAFF. Here the CDR3 DNA reads TGTGCCAGCAGCCGAGACAGGGTCACTGAAGCTTTCTTT.

This CDR3 is CASGDGGWGSYNEQFF. The CDR3 bases are TGTGCCAGCGGAGACGGGGGCTGGGGCTCCTACAATGAGCAGTTCTTC. This rearrangement joins TRBV9 to TRBJ2-1; D assignment may be TRBD1 or TRBD2 (6 bases each). CDR3 length: 16 residues. Between the trimmed V and J ends, which lost 7 bases and 0 bases, there was a span of 17 bases. Germline CDR1 is SGDLS and CDR2 is YYNGEE. Full variable domain (outside the CDR3, taken from reference TRBV9 and TRBJ2-1): DSGVTQTPKHLITATGQRVTLRCSPRSGDLSVYWYQQSLDQGLQFLIQYYNGEERAKGNILERFSAQQFPDLHSELNLSSLELGDSALYFCASGDGGWGSYNEQFFGPGTRLTVL.

The chain joins TRBV29-1 to TRBJ2-4; D is undetermined. Trimming pared 3 bases from V and 1 base from J, leaving 7 bases between. CDR1 is SQVTM and CDR2 is ANQGSEA in the germline V gene. The CDR3 is made up of 13 amino acids. The CDR3, as DNA: TGCAGCGTTGAGGCAGAGGCCAAAAACATTCAGTACTTC. Protein: CSVEAEAKNIQYF.

The chain couples TRBV2 to TRBJ1-1; D gene unclear. CDR3 size: 12 residues. Looked up from germline, CDR1 is SNHLY and CDR2 is FYNNEI. The V and J ends lost 8 bases and 0 bases respectively, with 7 bases between them. The CDR3 loop reads CASGILNTEAFF. In nucleotides, the CDR3 is TGTGCCAGCGGTATATTGAACACTGAAGCTTTCTTT.

The chain uses TRBV5-8 and TRBJ1-5; D is possibly TRBD1 (5 bases). Looked up from germline, CDR1 is SGHTS and CDR2 is YDEGEE. Trimming removed 5 bases at V and 3 bases at J, with 15 bases between. This CDR3 has 15 amino acids. The CDR3 DNA sequence: TGTGCCAGCAGTTTTGGGACGGACTTCAATCAGCCCCAGCATTTT. Translated, it gives CASSFGTDFNQPQHF.

This clone occurred a few times. Within the sample, other DNA sequences also encode this same CDR3. The chain combines TRBV18 with TRBJ1-1; the match to TRBD1 covers 8 bases. This CDR3 spans 14 amino acids. With V trimmed by 3 bases and J by 5 bases, 5 bases remained unmatched. Germline CDR1 reads KGHSH; CDR2 reads LQKENI. The CDR3 is CASSPQGAGTEAFF. CDR3 nucleotide sequence: TGTGCCAGCTCACCTCAGGGGGCGGGAACTGAAGCTTTCTTT.

Comments on this clone: One end of the junction does not line up with germline, which may come from a read error. The rearrangement links TRBV2 to TRBJ1-5; TRBD1 might be the D (5 bases). This CDR3 is built from 13 residues. CDR1 SNHLY and CDR2 FYNNEI come from the germline V gene. DNA for the CDR3: TGTGCCAGCACTGAATTCGGGGGACAGCCCCAGCATTTT. It is translated as CASTEFGGQPQHF.

The rearrangement links TRBV5-8 to TRBJ1-2, with D maybe TRBD1 (5 bases). Trimming took off 0 bases at V and 8 bases at J, with 14 bases between the two ends. The CDR3 contains 14 residues. Looked up from germline, CDR1 is SGHTS and CDR2 is YDEGEE. Here the CDR3 reads CASSLASGYHGYTF. In nucleotides, the CDR3 is TGTGCCAGCAGCTTGGCCTCAGGGTATCACGGCTACACCTTC.

This clone has just one count. The chain employs TRBV29-1 and TRBJ1-2; 7 bases are shared with TRBD1. Germline trimming cut 8 bases from V and 4 bases from J; bases unmatched to any gene: 10. Germline V gene data show CDR1 as SQVTM and CDR2 as ANQGSEA. This CDR3 has 13 amino acids. The CDR3 DNA is TGCAGCTTTACAGGGGCCAACACCTATGGCTACACCTTC. Translation gives CSFTGANTYGYTF.